These 4 T cell receptor beta chains were sequenced from one sample in a study of Graves' ophthalmopathy and Graves' hyperthyroidism. From RNA, the CDR3 regions of TCR beta chains were amplified and sequenced. In the first round, RT-PCR was carried out with HTBI primers, and a multiplex PCR formed the second round. In TCRdb, the multiplex PCR reads were re-called with MiXCR into one record per CDR3 protein. The data hold 240,000 or so distinct CDR3 sequences, with around 45% observed a single time. The sequenced sample consisted of peripheral blood. These receptors were obtained from an adult man with Graves' ophthalmopathy.

The table lists this clonotype with a few counts. V is TRBV2 and J is TRBJ1-4, with D hard to call. V gave up 2 bases and J gave up 8 bases, with 3 bases separating them. Germline CDR1 is SNHLY and CDR2 is FYNNEI. The CDR3 spans 11 residues. DNA of the CDR3: TGTGCCAGCAGTGAAAGGGAAAAACTGTTTTTT. Translating gives CASSEREKLFF.

The table lists this clonotype with a few counts. V usage is TRBV7-2 and J usage is TRBJ1-2; D perhaps matches TRBD1 (6 bases). Between the trimmed V and J ends, which lost 8 bases and 0 bases, there was a span of 22 bases. Per germline, CDR1 SGHTA and CDR2 FQGNSA. CDR3 size: 17 residues. CDR3 region: CASESDSTRAPNYGYTF. CDR3 bases: TGTGCCAGCGAATCGGACAGCACACGCGCGCCTAACTATGGCTACACCTTC.

Turning to this clonotype: The germline gene is not matched at one end of the junction; a read error may be the cause. CDR3 DNA: TGTACCATCAGTGAGTCAACGACAGGGGGCAATTCACCCCTCCACTTT. It specifies CTISESTTGGNSPLHF. The V call is TRBV10-3, the J call TRBJ1-6; the match to TRBD1 covers 10 bases. The CDR3 consists of 16 residues. Germline CDR1 ENHRY, CDR2 SYGVKD.

Only a few counts were recorded for this clonotype. The gene calls are TRBV7-2 and TRBJ2-7, with TRBD1 matching 7 bases. Looked up from germline, CDR1 is SGHTA and CDR2 is FQGNSA. Losses at the gene ends were 5 bases for V and 6 bases for J; bases not matched to a gene: 4. CDR3 size: 12 residues. CDR3 nucleotide sequence: TGTGCCAGCAGCCTAAAGGGGGCCGAGCAGTACTTC. Protein: CASSLKGAEQYF.